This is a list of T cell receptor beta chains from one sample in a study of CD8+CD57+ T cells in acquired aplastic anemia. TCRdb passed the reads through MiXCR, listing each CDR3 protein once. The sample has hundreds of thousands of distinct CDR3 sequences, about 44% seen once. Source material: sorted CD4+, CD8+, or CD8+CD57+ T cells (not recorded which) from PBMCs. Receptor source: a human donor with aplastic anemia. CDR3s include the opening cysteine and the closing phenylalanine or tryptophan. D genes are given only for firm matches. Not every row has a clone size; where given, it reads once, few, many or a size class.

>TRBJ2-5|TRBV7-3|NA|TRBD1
TGTGCCAGCAGCAAAGCACAGGGGATCGAGACCCAGTACTTC
CASSKAQGIETQYF
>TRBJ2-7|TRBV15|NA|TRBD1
TGTGCCACCAGCAGGACGACAGGGGGCAACTACGAGCAGTACTTC
CATSRTTGGNYEQYF
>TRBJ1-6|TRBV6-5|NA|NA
TGTGCCAGCAGCCTATCCGGGGGGTATAATTCACCCCTCCACTTT
CASSLSGGYNSPLHF
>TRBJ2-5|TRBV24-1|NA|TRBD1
TGTGCCCCCACAGGGGGCGGGCAGCCCCAGTACTTC
CAPTGGGQPQYF
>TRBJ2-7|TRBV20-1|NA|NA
TGCAGTGCTAGAAGGGCTAGCCTCTCCTACGAGCAGTACTTC
CSARRASLSYEQYF
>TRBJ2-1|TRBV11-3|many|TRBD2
TGTGCCAGCAGCTTAGCTTTCGGGACTAGCGGGACGAATGAGCAGTTCTTC
CASSLAFGTSGTNEQFF
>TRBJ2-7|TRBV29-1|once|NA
TGCAGCGTTGAGGGACCCACGTACGAGCAGTACTTC
CSVEGPTYEQYF
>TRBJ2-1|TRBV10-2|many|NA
TGCGCCAGCAGCGACCTTGGGGCCGGGGATGAGCAGTTCTTC
CASSDLGAGDEQFF
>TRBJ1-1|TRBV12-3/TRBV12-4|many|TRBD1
TGTGCCAGCAGCAACAATGAAGGGGGCGGCACTGAAGCTTTCTTT
CASSNNEGGGTEAFF
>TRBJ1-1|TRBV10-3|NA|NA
TGTGCCAGCAGTGAACACAGGAACACTGAAGCTTTCTTT
CASSEHRNTEAFF
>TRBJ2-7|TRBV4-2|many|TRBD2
TGTGCCAGCAGCCAAGCCGTCCTAGCGGGGAGCTCCTACGAGCAGTACTTC
CASSQAVLAGSSYEQYF
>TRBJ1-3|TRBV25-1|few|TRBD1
TGTGCCAGCAGTGAAGCCAGGGGGGCAGTTTTTGGAAACACCATATATTTT
CASSEARGAVFGNTIYF
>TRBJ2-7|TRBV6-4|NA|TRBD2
TGTGCCAGCAGTGTTTCCGGGACTAGCGGGTTCGAGCAGTACTTC
CASSVSGTSGFEQYF
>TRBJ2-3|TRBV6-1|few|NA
TGTGCCAGCAGTGAAGGGGGGTACTCTAGCACAGATACGCAGTATTTT
CASSEGGYSSTDTQYF
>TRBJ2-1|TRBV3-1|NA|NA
TGTGCCAGCAGCCAAAAACCGTACAATGAGCAGTTCTTC
CASSQKPYNEQFF
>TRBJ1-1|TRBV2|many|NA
TGTGCCAGCGAGGGGAACACTGAAGCTTTCTTT
CASEGNTEAFF
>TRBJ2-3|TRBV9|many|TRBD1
TGTGCCAGCAGCGCGTGGGACAGCCTTAGCACAGATACGCAGTATTTT
CASSAWDSLSTDTQYF
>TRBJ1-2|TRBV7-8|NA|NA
TGTGCCAGCAGCTTATGGGTAGGCGGCTACACCTTC
CASSLWVGGYTF
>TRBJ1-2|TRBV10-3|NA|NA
TGTGCCATCAGTGAACCAGGGCTGATTGCTCCCTCAGATGGCTACACCTTC
CAISEPGLIAPSDGYTF
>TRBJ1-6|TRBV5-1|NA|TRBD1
TGCGCCAGCAGCGGGGGACAGGGGGGAAATTCACCCCTCCACTTT
CASSGGQGGNSPLHF
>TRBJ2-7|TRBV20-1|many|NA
TGCAGTGCTAGAACGGACAGATCCTACGAGCAGTACTTC
CSARTDRSYEQYF
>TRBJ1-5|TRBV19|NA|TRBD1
TGTGCCAGTAGTATGAACAGGGGAAGCAATCAGCCCCAGCATTTT
CASSMNRGSNQPQHF
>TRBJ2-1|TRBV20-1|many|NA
TGCAGTGCTGCCGGGACCGAGCAGTTCTTC
CSAAGTEQFF
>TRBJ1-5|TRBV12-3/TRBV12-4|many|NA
TGTGCCAGCAGTTTAGAGGGAAGTGGATTCCGGCCCCAGCATTTT
CASSLEGSGFRPQHF
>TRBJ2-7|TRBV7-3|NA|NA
TGTGCCAGCAGCCCCCGTATGGGGTCTTACGAGCAGTACTTC
CASSPRMGSYEQYF
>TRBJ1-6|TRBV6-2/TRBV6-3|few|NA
TGTGCCAGCGGCTCGGACGCCGCCTCCTATAATTCACCCCTCCACTTT
CASGSDAASYNSPLHF